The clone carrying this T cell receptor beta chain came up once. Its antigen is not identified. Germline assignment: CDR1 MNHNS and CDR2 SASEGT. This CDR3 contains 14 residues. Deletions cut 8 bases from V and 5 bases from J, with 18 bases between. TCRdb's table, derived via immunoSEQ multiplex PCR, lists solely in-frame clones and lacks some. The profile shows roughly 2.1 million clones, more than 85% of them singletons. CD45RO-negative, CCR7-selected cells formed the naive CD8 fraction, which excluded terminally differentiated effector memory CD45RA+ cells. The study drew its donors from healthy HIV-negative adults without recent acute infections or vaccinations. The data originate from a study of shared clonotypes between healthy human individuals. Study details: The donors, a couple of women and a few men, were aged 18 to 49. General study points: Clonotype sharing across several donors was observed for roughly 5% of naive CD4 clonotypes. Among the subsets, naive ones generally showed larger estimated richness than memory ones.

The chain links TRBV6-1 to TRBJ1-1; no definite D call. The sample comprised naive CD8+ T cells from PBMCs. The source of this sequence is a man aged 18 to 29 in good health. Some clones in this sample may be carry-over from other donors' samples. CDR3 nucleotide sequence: TGTGCCAGCCCAAGTGCGGGGTATCCTACTGAAGCTTTCTTT. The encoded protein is CASPSAGYPTEAFF.